This TCR beta chain is drawn from a study of OX40 agonist ivuxolimab in advanced cancers. About the study as a whole: Ivuxolimab, which targeted the costimulatory receptor OX40 (CD134), was an agonistic, fully human IgG2 monoclonal antibody. Intravenous ivuxolimab was administered to patients every 2 weeks at six dose levels: 0.01, 0.1, 0.3, 1.5, 3 and 10 mg/kg. Of the approximately 50 dose-escalation patients, hepatocellular carcinoma was present in roughly 19, melanoma in around 15, renal cell carcinoma in 9 and head and neck cancer in 9. In the dose-escalation cohort, around four fifths of patients were male, and the mean age was approximately 60 years, with a range of about 23 to 85. Patients were allowed to have had prior anti-PD-1, anti-PD-L1 or anti-CTLA-4 therapy, and 40% to 45% of the dose-escalation patients had previously received checkpoint inhibitors. Partial responses were achieved by three dose-escalation patients, of whom one had hepatocellular carcinoma and two had cutaneous melanoma. Peripheral TCRbeta sequencing was intended to test whether TCR sequence diversity was altered and clonal T-cell expansion was caused by ivuxolimab. The paper describes the monotherapy dose-escalation part (N ≈ 49 patients) of the phase I trial of ivuxolimab.

Patients with a history of autoimmune disease or receiving systemic immunosuppression were excluded from the trial. Peripheral blood for TCR sequencing was collected from all dose cohorts at baseline, on cycle 4 day 1, and on cycle 7 day 1. The samples were taken from a phase I, first-in-human, multicenter, open-label dose-escalation trial of ivuxolimab. Adults with locally advanced or metastatic melanoma, renal cell carcinoma, hepatocellular carcinoma or head and neck squamous cell carcinoma were enrolled in the trial. CD4+ and CD8+ T cells were sorted separately from peripheral blood before TCR sequencing. Overall study outcomes, separate from this receptor: The antigen specificity of the peripheral T cells that underwent clonal expansion was not determined. Low levels of normalized T-cell clonal expansion were also seen in some patients who did not respond. Partial responders in the 0.1-3.0 mg/kg groups had among the lowest normalized peripheral clonal expansion, especially among CD8+ T cells. After ivuxolimab, expanded clones were on average more numerous among CD8+ T cells than among CD4+ T cells. At doses of 0.1 to 3.0 mg/kg, clonal expansion of both CD4+ and CD8+ blood T cells was observed from baseline to week 6.

A remark on this clone: Its target antigen remains unknown. Base qualities are not at hand, and no much larger clone is one base apart.

For sequencing of the TCRbeta CDR3 region, genomic DNA was extracted from the sorted cells. The immunoSEQ Assay was used to sequence the TCRbeta CDR3 regions. In TCRdb, the immuneACCESS table is reduced to in-frame sequences with V and J assigned. These tables do not hold every clone; where another copy was compared, an unresolved V gene accounts for under half, and the others remain unexplained. This sample is represented by around 60,000 clones; about 85% of them were singletons. Roughly 0.66% of the sample goes to the ten largest clones. The clonotype comes from an adult with an advanced solid tumor such as melanoma, head and neck, liver or kidney cancer. Sequenced here: CD4+ or CD8+ T cells sorted from blood, sampled in a trial of the OX40 agonist ivuxolimab.

The DNA sequence is given as TGTGCCAGCAGCTTGGGGACAGGCGGCCATAATGAAAAACTGTTTTTT. Its product reads: CASSLGTGGHNEKLFF. The rearranged chain carries TRBV5-5 and TRBJ1-4, and TRBD1 aligns with 7 junction nucleotides. The CDR3 measures 16 amino acids from cysteine to phenylalanine. Only the CDR3 DNA stays, 48 bases, in frame from base 1. Ends trimmed: V by 0 bases, J by 4 bases; bases unmatched to a gene: 6. The germline V gene (reference sequence) provides CDR1 SGHKS and CDR2 YYEKEE.